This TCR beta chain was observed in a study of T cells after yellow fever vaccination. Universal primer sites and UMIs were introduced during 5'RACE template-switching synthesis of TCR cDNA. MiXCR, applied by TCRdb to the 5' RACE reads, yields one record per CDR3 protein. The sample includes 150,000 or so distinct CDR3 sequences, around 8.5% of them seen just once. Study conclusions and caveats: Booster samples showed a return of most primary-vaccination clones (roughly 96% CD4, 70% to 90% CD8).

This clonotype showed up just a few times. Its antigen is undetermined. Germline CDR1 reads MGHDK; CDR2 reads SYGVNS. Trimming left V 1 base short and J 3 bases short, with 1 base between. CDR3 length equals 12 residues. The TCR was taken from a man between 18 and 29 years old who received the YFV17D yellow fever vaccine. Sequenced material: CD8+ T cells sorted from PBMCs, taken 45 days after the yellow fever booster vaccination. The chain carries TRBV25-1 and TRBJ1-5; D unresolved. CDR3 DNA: TGTGCCAGCAGTGAATTCAATCAGCCCCAGCATTTT. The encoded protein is CASSEFNQPQHF.